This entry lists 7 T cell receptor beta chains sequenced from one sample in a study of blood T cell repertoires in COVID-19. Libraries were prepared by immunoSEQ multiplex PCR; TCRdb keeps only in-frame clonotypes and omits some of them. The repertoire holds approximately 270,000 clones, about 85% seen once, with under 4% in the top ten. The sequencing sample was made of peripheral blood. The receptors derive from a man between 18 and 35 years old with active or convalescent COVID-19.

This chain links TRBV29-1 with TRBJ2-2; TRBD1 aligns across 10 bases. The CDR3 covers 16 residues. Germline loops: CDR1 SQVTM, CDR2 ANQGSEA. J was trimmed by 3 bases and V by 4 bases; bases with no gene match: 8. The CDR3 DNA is TGCAGCGTTGTGACAGGGGGCTCTGGGGACACCGGGGAGCTGTTTTTT. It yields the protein CSVVTGGSGDTGELFF.

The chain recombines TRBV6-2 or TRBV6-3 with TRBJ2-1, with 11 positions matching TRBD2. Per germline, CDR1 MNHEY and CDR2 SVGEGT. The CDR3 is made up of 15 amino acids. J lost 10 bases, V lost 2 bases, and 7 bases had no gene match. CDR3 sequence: CASSYTTSGSGEQFF. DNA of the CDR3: TGTGCCAGCAGTTACACCACTAGCGGGAGTGGGGAGCAGTTCTTC.

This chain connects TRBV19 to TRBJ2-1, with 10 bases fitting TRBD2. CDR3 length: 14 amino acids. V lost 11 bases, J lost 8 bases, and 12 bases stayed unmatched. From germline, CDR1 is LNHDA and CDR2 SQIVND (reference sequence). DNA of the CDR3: TGTGCCGACTCGCCGGGACTAGCGTTAGATGAGCAGTTCTTC. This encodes CADSPGLALDEQFF.

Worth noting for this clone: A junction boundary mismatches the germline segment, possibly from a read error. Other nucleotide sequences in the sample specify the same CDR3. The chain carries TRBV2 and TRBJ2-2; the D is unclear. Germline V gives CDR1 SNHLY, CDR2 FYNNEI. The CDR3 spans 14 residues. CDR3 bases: TGCGCCAGCAGCCCTACACGGGACACCGGGGAGCTGTTTTTT. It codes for CASSPTRDTGELFF.

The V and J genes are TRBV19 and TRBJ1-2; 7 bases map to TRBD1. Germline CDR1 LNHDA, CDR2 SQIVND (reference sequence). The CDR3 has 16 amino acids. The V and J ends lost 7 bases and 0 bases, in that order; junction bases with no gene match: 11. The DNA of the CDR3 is TGTGCCAGTACCTCCGGTAGACAGGGCACTAACTATGGCTACACCTTC. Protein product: CASTSGRQGTNYGYTF.

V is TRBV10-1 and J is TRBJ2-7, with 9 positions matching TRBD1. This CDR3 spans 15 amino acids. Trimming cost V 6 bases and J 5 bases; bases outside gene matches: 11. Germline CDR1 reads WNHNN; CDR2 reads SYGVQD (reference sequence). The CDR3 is CASSNGGQGHHEQYF. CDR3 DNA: TGCGCCAGCAGCAACGGGGGACAGGGACATCACGAGCAGTACTTC.

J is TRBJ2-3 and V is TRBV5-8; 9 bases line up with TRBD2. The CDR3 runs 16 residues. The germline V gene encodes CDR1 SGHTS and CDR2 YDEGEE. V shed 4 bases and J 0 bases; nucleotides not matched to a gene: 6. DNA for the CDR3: TGTGCCAGCAGCGAAGGACTAGCGCCTAGCACAGATACGCAGTATTTT. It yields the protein CASSEGLAPSTDTQYF.